This TCR beta chain was recorded in a study of OX40 agonist ivuxolimab in advanced cancers. The CDR3 totals 13 residues. Germline lookup yields CDR1 LNHDA and CDR2 SQIVND (reference sequence). The V and J ends lost 5 bases and 4 bases respectively, with 11 bases between them. TCRdb's copy holds only in-frame clones and misses some; the assay was immunoSEQ multiplex PCR. The sample comprises fewer than 90,000 clones, 75% to 95% of which are singletons, and 2.3% rests with the top ten. The chain employs TRBV19 and TRBJ1-1; D might be TRBD1 (5 bases). This TCR was recovered from an adult with an advanced solid tumor such as melanoma, head and neck, liver or kidney cancer. Specimen: CD4+ or CD8+ T cells sorted from blood, collected in a trial of the OX40 agonist ivuxolimab. CDR3 loop: CASSGQGGTEAFF. CDR3 nucleotide sequence: TGTGCCAGTAGTGGGCAGGGCGGCACTGAAGCTTTCTTT.